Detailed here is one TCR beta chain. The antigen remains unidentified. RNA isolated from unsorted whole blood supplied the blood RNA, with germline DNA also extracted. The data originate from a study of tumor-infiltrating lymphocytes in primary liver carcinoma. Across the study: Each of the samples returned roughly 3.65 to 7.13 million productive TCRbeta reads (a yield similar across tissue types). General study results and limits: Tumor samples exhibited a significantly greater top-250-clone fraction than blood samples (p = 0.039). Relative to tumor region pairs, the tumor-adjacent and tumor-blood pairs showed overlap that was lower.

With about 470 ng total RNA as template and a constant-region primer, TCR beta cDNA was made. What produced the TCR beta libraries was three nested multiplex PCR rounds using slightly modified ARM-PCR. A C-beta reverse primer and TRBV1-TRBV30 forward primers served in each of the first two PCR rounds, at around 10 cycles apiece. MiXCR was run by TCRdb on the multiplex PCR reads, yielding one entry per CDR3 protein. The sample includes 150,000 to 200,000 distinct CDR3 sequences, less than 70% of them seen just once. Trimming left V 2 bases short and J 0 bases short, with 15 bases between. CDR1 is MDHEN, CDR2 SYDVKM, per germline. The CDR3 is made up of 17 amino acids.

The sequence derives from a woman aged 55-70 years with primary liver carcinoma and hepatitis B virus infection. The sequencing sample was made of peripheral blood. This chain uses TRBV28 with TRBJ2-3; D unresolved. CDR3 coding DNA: TGTGCCAGCAGTTTAATTTCGGTGCACACTAGCACAGATACGCAGTATTTT. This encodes CASSLISVHTSTDTQYF.